These 3 T cell receptor beta chains were sequenced from one sample in a study of tumor-infiltrating lymphocytes in primary liver carcinoma. The tissue used was unsorted bulk material of about 19-33 mg. RNA and DNA were co-extracted from it with the AllPrep DNA/RNA mini kit. Synthesis of TCR beta cDNA was carried out from approximately 0.55 ug total RNA with a constant-region primer. ARM-PCR was slightly modified, and three nested multiplex PCR rounds with it gave rise to the TCR beta libraries. It was with TRBV1-TRBV30 forward primers and a C-beta reverse primer that the first two PCR rounds were run, at roughly 10 cycles each. From the multiplex PCR reads, TCRdb called clonotypes with MiXCR, one entry per CDR3 protein. The sample yields some 130,000 distinct CDR3 sequences, less than 75% seen once. The specimen was tumor-adjacent normal liver tissue. These receptors were obtained from an older woman with primary liver carcinoma and hepatitis B virus infection.

This clonotype was counted at least ten times. V and J are TRBV14 and TRBJ2-5; either TRBD1 or TRBD2 may fit D (5 bases each). The length of the CDR3 is 15 residues. CDR1 and CDR2 (germline): SGHDN, FVKESK. V was clipped by 4 bases and J by 2 bases, with 14 bases between them. DNA for the CDR3: TGTGCCAGCAGCCGCCTCCGGGACCATCAAGAGACCCAGTACTTC. It codes for CASSRLRDHQETQYF.

By proportion, this clonotype is medium-sized. This chain links TRBV11-3 with TRBJ2-3; D is ambiguous. The germline V gene encodes CDR1 SGHNT and CDR2 YENEEA. The germline V and J ends were trimmed by 2 bases and 3 bases, with 18 bases remaining between them. This CDR3 has 17 residues. CDR3 protein: CASSLSFRPLRTDTQYF. The CDR3 DNA reads TGTGCCAGCAGCTTATCGTTTCGGCCGCTACGGACAGATACGCAGTATTTT.

This chain connects TRBV4-2 to TRBJ1-5; D possibly matches TRBD1 or TRBD2 (5 bases each). The J call could be wrong; TRBJ2-3 is a better fit for the DNA end. Per the germline V gene, CDR1 is LGHNA and CDR2 is YNFKEQ. This CDR3 has 15 residues. The CDR3 is CASSQDGQGSQPQYF. CDR3 in DNA: TGTGCCAGCAGCCAAGATGGACAAGGGAGTCAGCCCCAGTATTTT.